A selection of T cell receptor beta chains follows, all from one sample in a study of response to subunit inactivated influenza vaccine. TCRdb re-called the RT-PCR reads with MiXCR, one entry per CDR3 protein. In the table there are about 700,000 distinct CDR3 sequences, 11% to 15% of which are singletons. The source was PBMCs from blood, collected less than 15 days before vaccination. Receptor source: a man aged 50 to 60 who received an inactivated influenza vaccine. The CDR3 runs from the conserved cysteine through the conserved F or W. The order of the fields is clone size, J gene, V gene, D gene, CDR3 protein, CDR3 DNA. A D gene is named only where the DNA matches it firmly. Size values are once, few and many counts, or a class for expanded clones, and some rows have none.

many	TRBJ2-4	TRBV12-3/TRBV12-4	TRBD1	CASSKDRTGDQYF	TGTGCCAGCAGTAAGGATAGGACAGGAGATCAGTACTTC
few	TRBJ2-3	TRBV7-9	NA	CASSRPPGWTDTQYF	TGTGCCAGCAGCCGCCCGCCGGGTTGGACAGATACGCAGTATTTT
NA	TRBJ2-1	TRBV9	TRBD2	CASSPEVAGAGLDEQFF	TGTGCCAGCAGCCCCGAGGTAGCGGGAGCAGGTTTGGATGAGCAGTTCTTC
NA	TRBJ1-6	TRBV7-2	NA	CASISRGGNSPLHF	TGTGCCAGCATATCGAGGGGGGGTAATTCACCCCTCCACTTT
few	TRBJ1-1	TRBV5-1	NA	CASSLFPNSEAFF	TGCGCCAGCAGCTTGTTCCCGAATTCGGAAGCTTTCTTT
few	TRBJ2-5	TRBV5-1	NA	CASSLQGVGETQYF	TGCGCCAGCAGCCTACAGGGAGTAGGGGAGACCCAGTACTTC
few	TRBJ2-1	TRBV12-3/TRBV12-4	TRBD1	CASRATGDYNEQFF	TGTGCCAGCAGGGCGACAGGGGACTACAATGAGCAGTTCTTC
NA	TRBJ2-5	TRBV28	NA	CASSQQGLRETQYF	TGTGCCAGCAGTCAGCAGGGTTTACGGGAGACCCAGTACTTC
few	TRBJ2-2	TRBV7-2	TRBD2	CASSLLAGSNTGELFF	TGTGCCAGCAGCTTACTAGCGGGGTCGAACACCGGGGAGCTGTTTTTT
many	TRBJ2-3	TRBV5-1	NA	CASSLLAQNADTQYF	TGCGCCAGCAGCTTGCTAGCTCAGAACGCGGATACGCAGTATTTT
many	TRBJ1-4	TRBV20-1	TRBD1	CSAVPPGQGAKLFF	TGCAGTGCAGTACCGCCGGGACAGGGGGCAAAACTGTTTTTT
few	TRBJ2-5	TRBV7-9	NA	CASSLAWDSQYF	TGTGCCAGCAGCTTAGCGTGGGATTCCCAGTACTTC
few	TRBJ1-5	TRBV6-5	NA	CASSSERGGNQPQHF	TGTGCCAGCAGTTCGGAAAGGGGCGGCAATCAGCCCCAGCATTTT
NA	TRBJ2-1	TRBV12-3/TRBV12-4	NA	CASSSDPRQFF	TGTGCCAGCAGTTCTGACCCGCGGCAGTTCTTC
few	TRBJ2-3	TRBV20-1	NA	CSASSDGSGGVPSTDTQYF	TGCAGTGCTAGTTCCGATGGTAGCGGAGGGGTACCTAGCACAGATACGCAGTATTTT
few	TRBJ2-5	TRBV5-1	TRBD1	CASSLEETGSETQYF	TGCGCCAGCAGCTTGGAAGAGACAGGGTCAGAGACCCAGTACTTC
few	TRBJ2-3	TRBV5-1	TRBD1	CASSTRTGLTDTQYF	TGCGCCAGCAGCACGCGGACAGGGTTGACAGATACGCAGTATTTT
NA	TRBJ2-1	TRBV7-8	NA	CASSPRGPLNNEQFF	TGTGCCAGCAGCCCCCGGGGGCCTTTGAACAATGAGCAGTTCTTC
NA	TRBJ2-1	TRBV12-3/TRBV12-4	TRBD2	CASTLGRTSGLSYNEQFF	TGTGCCAGCACCCTAGGTAGGACTAGCGGACTGTCCTACAATGAGCAGTTCTTC
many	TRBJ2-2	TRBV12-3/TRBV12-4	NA	CASRTRDINTGELFF	TGTGCCAGCAGGACCCGAGATATAAACACCGGGGAGCTGTTTTTT
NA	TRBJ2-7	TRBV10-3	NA	CAISDTGAPYEQYF	TGTGCCATCAGTGACACTGGGGCGCCCTACGAGCAGTACTTC
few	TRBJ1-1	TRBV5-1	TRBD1	CASSLGRGLGVTEAFF	TGCGCCAGCAGCTTAGGCAGGGGGCTAGGAGTCACTGAAGCTTTCTTT
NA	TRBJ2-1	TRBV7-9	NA	CASSFNLGAISYNEQFF	TGTGCCAGCAGCTTCAATTTGGGGGCGATCTCCTACAATGAGCAGTTCTTC
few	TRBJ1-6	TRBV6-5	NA	CASSYSAPNSPLHF	TGTGCCAGCAGTTACTCGGCCCCAAATTCACCCCTCCACTTT
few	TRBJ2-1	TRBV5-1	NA	CASSWTNSNEQFF	TGCGCCAGCAGCTGGACCAACAGTAATGAGCAGTTCTTC
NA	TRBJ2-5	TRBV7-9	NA	CASSSRLGFVQETQYF	TGTGCCAGCAGCTCCCGATTAGGATTCGTCCAAGAGACCCAGTACTTC
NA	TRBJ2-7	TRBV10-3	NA	CAISAEHTYEQYF	TGTGCCATCAGTGCCGAGCACACCTACGAGCAGTACTTC
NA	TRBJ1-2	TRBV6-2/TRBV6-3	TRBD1	CASSSLPGQGAYGYTF	TGTGCCAGCAGCTCCTTACCGGGACAGGGAGCCTATGGCTACACCTTC
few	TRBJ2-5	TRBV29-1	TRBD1	CSVGGTGRGIKQTQYF	TGCAGCGTTGGTGGGACAGGGCGGGGTATTAAACAGACCCAGTACTTC
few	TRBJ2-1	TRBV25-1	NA	CASSDLSGSSYNEQFF	TGTGCCAGCAGTGATTTGAGTGGGAGCTCCTACAATGAGCAGTTCTTC
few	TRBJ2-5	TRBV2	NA	CASNQGSFGETQYF	TGTGCCAGCAATCAAGGTTCTTTTGGGGAGACCCAGTACTTC
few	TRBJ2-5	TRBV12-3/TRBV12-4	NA	CASSLLHAPETQYF	TGTGCCAGCAGTTTATTACACGCTCCAGAGACCCAGTACTTC
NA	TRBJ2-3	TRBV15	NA	CATSSLGRNTDTQYF	TGTGCCACCAGCAGCCTGGGACGGAACACAGATACGCAGTATTTT
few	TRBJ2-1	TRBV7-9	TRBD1	CASSLVRTGYDEQFF	TGTGCCAGCAGCTTAGTACGGACAGGGTATGATGAGCAGTTCTTC
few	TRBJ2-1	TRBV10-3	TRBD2	CAISERSGLAGGVEQFF	TGTGCCATCAGCGAGCGAAGTGGGCTAGCGGGAGGGGTTGAGCAGTTCTTC
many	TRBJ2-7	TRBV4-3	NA	CASSQDSGGEQYF	TGCGCCAGCAGCCAAGATTCTGGGGGCGAGCAGTACTTC
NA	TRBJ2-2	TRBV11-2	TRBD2	CASSFVAGGPSNTGELFF	TGTGCCAGCAGCTTTGTAGCGGGAGGTCCCTCGAACACCGGGGAGCTGTTTTTT
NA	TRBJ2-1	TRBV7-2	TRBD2	CASSHRRHVTSDEQFF	TGTGCCAGCAGTCATAGGCGTCACGTGACTAGCGATGAGCAGTTCTTC
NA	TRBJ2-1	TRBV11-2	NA	CASSLDGSGYNEQFF	TGTGCCAGCAGCTTAGATGGGTCAGGCTACAATGAGCAGTTCTTC
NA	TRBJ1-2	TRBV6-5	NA	CASSFLEQGVYGYTF	TGTGCCAGCAGTTTTCTCGAGCAGGGTGTCTATGGCTACACCTTC
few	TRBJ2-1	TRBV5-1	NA	CASSLEVLYNEQFF	TGCGCCAGCAGCTTGGAGGTACTCTACAATGAGCAGTTCTTC
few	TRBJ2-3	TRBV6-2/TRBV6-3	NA	CASSYSDGRDTQYF	TGTGCCAGCAGTTACTCGGACGGCAGGGATACGCAGTATTTT
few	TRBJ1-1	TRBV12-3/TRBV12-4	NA	CASSPRGGSTEAFF	TGTGCCAGCAGTCCCCGGGGAGGGAGCACTGAAGCTTTCTTT
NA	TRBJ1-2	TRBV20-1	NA	CSASGLTTNYGYTF	TGCAGTGCTTCGGGGCTTACGACTAACTATGGCTACACCTTC
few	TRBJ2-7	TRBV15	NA	CATSSLSMGPHAF	TGTGCCACCAGCAGTCTCAGTATGGGGCCACACGCATTC
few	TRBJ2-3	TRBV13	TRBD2	CASNPSGGHGDTQYF	TGTGCCAGTAACCCTAGCGGGGGCCACGGGGATACGCAGTATTTT
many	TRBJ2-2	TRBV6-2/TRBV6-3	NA	CASRMGGAANTGELFF	TGTGCCAGCAGGATGGGGGGGGCAGCGAACACCGGGGAGCTGTTTTTT
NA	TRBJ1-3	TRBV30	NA	CAWQGSGNTIYF	TGTGCCTGGCAGGGATCCGGAAACACCATATATTTT